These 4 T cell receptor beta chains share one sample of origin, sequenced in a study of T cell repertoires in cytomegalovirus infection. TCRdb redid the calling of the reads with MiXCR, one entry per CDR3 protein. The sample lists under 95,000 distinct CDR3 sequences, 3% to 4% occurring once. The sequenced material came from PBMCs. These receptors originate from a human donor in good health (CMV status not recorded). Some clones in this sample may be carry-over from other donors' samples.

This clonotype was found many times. In DNA form, the CDR3 reads TGTGCCAGCAGCTTTACTACTAGCGGGATCTATGAGCAGTTCTTC. This gives the protein CASSFTTSGIYEQFF. This chain connects TRBV7-2 to TRBJ2-1; TRBD2 aligns across 10 bases. Losses at the gene ends were 3 bases for V and 8 bases for J; bases not matched to a gene: 7. The length of the CDR3 is 15 residues. Germline V gene data show CDR1 as SGHTA and CDR2 as FQGNSA.

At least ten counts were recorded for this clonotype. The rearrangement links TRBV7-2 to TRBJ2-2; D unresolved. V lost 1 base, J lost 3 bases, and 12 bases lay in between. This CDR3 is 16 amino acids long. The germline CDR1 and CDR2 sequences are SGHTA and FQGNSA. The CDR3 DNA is TGTGCCAGCAGCTTAGGGCTAGTCACTTACACCGGGGAGCTGTTTTTT. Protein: CASSLGLVTYTGELFF.

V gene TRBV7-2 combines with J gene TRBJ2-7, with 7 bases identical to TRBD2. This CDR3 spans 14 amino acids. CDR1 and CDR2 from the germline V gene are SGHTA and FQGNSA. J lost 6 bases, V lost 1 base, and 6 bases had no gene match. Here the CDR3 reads CASSLERGRVEQYF. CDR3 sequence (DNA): TGTGCCAGCAGCTTAGAGCGCGGGAGAGTCGAGCAGTACTTC. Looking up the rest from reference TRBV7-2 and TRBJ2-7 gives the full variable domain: GAGVSQSPSNKVTEKGKDVELRCDPISGHTALYWYRQSLGQGLEFLIYFQGNSAPDKSGLPSDRFSAERTGGSVSTLTIQRTQQEDSAVYLCASSLERGRVEQYFGPGTRLTVT.

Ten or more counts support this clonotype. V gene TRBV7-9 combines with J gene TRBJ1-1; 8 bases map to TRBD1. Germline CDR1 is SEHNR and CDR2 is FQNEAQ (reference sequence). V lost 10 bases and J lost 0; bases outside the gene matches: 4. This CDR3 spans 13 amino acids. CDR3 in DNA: TGTGCCACCGGACAGGGTCTGAACACTGAAGCTTTCTTT. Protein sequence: CATGQGLNTEAFF.